The source of this T cell receptor (beta chain) is a study of shared clonotypes between healthy human individuals. Across the whole study: Three CD4 naive, three CD4 memory, two CD8 naive and one CD8 memory plate were used per donor. General study results and limits: Among the subsets, naive ones generally showed larger estimated richness than memory ones.

The CDR3 loop spans 12 amino acids. V was trimmed by 8 bases and J by 1 base, leaving 8 bases between them. Germline V gene sequence: CDR1 SNHLY, CDR2 FYNNEI. Note on this clone: Its antigen remains unknown.

The DNA input per sorted-subset replicate PCR was about 190 ng, corresponding to roughly 31,000 T cell genomes. Source study methods: Sequence data from immunoSEQ were junction-only and lacked quality scores; consequently, filtering differed. The data were produced by immunoSEQ multiplex PCR, yet TCRdb's version contains in-frame clones alone and is incomplete. That table furnishes V, J and clone size, whereas the DNA furnished D and trimming. The sample holds some 1.4 million clones, 96% seen once. The sample consisted of naive CD4+ T cells sorted from blood. The subset here: CD45RA+ positively selected. This receptor was obtained from a man younger than 45 in good health. The chain combines TRBV2 with TRBJ1-1; D uncertain. CDR3: CASREKNTEAFF. The CDR3 coding sequence is TGTGCCAGCCGAGAAAAGAACACTGAAGCTTTCTTT. The variable domain in full, completed from reference TRBV2 and TRBJ1-1, reads EPEVTQTPSHQVTQMGQEVILRCVPISNHLYFYWYRQILGQKVEFLVSFYNNEISEKSEIFDDQFSVERPDGSNFTLKIRSTKLEDSAMYFCASREKNTEAFFGQGTRLTVV.